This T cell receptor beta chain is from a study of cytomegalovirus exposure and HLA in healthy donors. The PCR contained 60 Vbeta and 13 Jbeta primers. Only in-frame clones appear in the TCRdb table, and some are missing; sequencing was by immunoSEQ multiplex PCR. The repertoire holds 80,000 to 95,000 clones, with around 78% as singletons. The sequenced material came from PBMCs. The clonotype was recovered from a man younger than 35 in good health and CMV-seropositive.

The CDR3 DNA sequence: TGTGCCAGCAGCTTAACCCAGGGTTATGGCTACACCTTC. This sequence encodes CASSLTQGYGYTF. The V call is TRBV7-3, the J call TRBJ1-2; D possibly corresponds to TRBD1 (5 bases). Germline assignment: CDR1 SGHTA and CDR2 FQGTGA. With 0 bases removed from V and 5 bases from J, the gap between germline ends came to 7 bases. The CDR3 length is 13 residues.